The 11 T cell receptor beta chains below all came from one sample that was sequenced in a study of cytomegalovirus exposure and HLA in healthy donors. TCRdb keeps only in-frame clones here, not all; method: immunoSEQ multiplex PCR. The sample lists about 110,000 clones; roughly 84% were seen once. The specimen was PBMCs. These receptors were obtained from a woman aged 18-29 years in good health and CMV-seronegative.

The V and J genes are TRBV6-5 and TRBJ1-2, with TRBD1 matching over 10 bases. The ends lost 0 bases at V and 4 bases at J; junction bases unmatched: 5. Germline loops: CDR1 MNHEY, CDR2 SVGAGI. The CDR3 totals 16 residues. This CDR3 is CASSYSGQGGIYGYTF. The DNA of the CDR3 is TGTGCCAGCAGTTACTCAGGACAGGGGGGTATCTATGGCTACACCTTC.

The genes are TRBV7-9 and TRBJ2-2; 11 bases are a match to TRBD2. This CDR3 is 16 amino acids long. CDR1 and CDR2 (germline): SEHNR, FQNEAQ (reference sequence). After removal of 5 bases from V and 4 bases from J, the junction contained 6 bases not matched to a gene. The CDR3 sequence: CASSNTSGGPTGELFF. CDR3 bases: TGTGCCAGCAGCAACACTAGCGGGGGACCCACCGGGGAGCTGTTTTTT.

The chain carries TRBV7-3 and TRBJ2-7, with 14 bases fitting TRBD2. This CDR3 has 15 residues. J gave up 5 bases and V 4 bases, and 4 bases lay outside the gene matches. Germline CDR1 reads SGHTA; CDR2 reads FQGTGA. This chain's CDR3 is CASSSRLAGGHEQYF. DNA for the CDR3: TGTGCCAGCAGCTCGAGACTAGCGGGGGGGCACGAGCAGTACTTC.

The chain links TRBV30 to TRBJ1-1, with 7 bases fitting TRBD1. Germline V gene lookup returns CDR1 GTSNPN and CDR2 SVGIG (reference sequence). There are 14 residues in the CDR3. With V trimmed by 2 bases and J by 8 bases, 11 bases remained unmatched. CDR3 sequence (DNA): TGTGCCTGGAGTAGGACAGGACGGGGGTACGAAGCTTTCTTT. Translated, it gives CAWSRTGRGYEAFF.

The chain uses TRBV11-2 and TRBJ2-5, with 14 bases fitting TRBD2. The CDR3 has 16 residues. Germline V gene lookup returns CDR1 SGHAT and CDR2 FQNNGV. V was clipped by 3 bases and J by 5 bases; unmatched bases: 5. CDR3 in amino acids: CASSFGLAGGTETQYF. DNA of the CDR3: TGTGCCAGCAGCTTCGGACTAGCGGGGGGAACGGAGACCCAGTACTTC.

This clone was recorded at least ten times. The CDR3 DNA sequence: TGTGCCACCAGCTTTAACCCATTGACAGGGGGACGCAATCAGCCCCAGCATTTT. This codes for CATSFNPLTGGRNQPQHF. The J gene is TRBJ1-5, the V gene TRBV15, with TRBD1 matching over 9 bases. The CDR3 is made up of 18 amino acids. J gave up 2 bases and V 5 bases, and 13 bases lay outside the gene matches. Germline-derived CDR1 and CDR2 are LNHNV and YYDKDF (reference sequence).

This chain uses TRBV27 with TRBJ2-7, with 9 nucleotides matching TRBD2. CDR1 and CDR2 from the germline V gene are MNHEY and SMNVEV (reference sequence). V lost 2 bases to trimming and J lost 13 bases; unmatched junction nucleotides: 6. CDR3 length: 12 residues. The CDR3 bases are TGTGCCAGCAGTTTAGTCGGGACTAGCCAATACTTC. Translating gives CASSLVGTSQYF.

To note about this clone: Different DNA sequences within this sample yield the same CDR3. V and J are TRBV19 and TRBJ1-5; 11 positions match TRBD1. CDR1 is LNHDA and CDR2 is SQIVND in the germline V gene (reference sequence). V dropped 5 bases and J dropped 7; count of bases not matched to a gene: 1. The CDR3 contains 13 residues. Written as DNA, the CDR3 is TGTGCCAGTAGTCGGGACAGGGGGCAGCCCCAGCATTTT. Amino acid sequence: CASSRDRGQPQHF.

The V call is TRBV1, the J call TRBJ1-2; TRBD1, the D gene given by the table, was not confirmed from the DNA. TRBV1 is annotated as a pseudogene. The CDR3 contains 12 residues. The chain's CDR3 is CTIIRGQDGYTF. The DNA of the CDR3 is TGCACCATCATCAGGGGGCAAGATGGCTACACCTTC.

The V gene is TRBV10-2, the J gene TRBJ1-5; the D is unclear. V was trimmed by 0 bases and J by 7 bases, leaving 13 bases between them. The CDR3 is 15 amino acids. Germline CDR1 WSHSY, CDR2 SAAADI. The CDR3 spells CASSESGRDEQPQHF. The DNA of the CDR3 is TGCGCCAGCAGTGAGTCAGGGAGGGATGAGCAGCCCCAGCATTTT.

The CDR3 DNA reads as TGCGCCAGCAGCCAGCCTGGGCAGGGCACTGAAGCTTTCTTT. Amino acids: CASSQPGQGTEAFF. V is TRBV4-1 and J is TRBJ1-1, with a possible D match to TRBD1 (5 bases). V shed 3 bases and J shed 4 bases, with 12 bases lying between them. This CDR3 region has 14 residues. Per the germline V gene, CDR1 is MGHRA and CDR2 is YSYEKL.